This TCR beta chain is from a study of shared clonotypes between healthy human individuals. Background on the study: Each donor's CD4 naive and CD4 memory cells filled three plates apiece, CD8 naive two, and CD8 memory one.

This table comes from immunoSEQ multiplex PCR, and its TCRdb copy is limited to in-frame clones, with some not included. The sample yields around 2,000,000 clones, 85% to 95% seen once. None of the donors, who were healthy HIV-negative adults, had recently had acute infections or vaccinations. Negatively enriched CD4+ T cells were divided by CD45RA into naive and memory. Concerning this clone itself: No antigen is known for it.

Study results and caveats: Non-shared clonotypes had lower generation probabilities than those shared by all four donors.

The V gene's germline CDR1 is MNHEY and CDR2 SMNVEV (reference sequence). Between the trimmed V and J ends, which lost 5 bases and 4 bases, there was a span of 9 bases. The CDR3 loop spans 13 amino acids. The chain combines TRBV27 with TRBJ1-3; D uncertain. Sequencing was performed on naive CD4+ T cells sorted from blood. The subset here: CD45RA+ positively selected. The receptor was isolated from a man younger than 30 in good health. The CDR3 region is CASSPNQGNTIYF. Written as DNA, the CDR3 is TGTGCCAGCAGTCCTAACCAGGGAAACACCATATATTTT.